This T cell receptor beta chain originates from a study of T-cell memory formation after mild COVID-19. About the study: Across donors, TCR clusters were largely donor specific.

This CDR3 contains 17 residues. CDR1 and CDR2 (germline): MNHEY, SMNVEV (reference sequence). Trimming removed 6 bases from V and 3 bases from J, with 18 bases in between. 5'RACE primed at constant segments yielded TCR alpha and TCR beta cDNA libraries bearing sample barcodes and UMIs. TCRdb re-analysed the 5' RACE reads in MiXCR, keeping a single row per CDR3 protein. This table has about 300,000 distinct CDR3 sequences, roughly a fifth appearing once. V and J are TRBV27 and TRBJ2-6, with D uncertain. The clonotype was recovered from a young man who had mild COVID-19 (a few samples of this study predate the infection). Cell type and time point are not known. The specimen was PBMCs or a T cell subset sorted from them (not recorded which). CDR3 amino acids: CASSLGPGFGGANVLTF. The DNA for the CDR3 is TGTGCCAGCAGCCTTGGACCCGGGTTCGGTGGGGCCAACGTCCTGACTTTC.